Each of the 24 T cell receptor beta chains below was sequenced from the same sample in a study of control samples from healthy donors and cancer patients. Sequenced by immunoSEQ multiplex PCR; TCRdb stores in-frame clones only, minus some. The data hold about 170,000 clones, with around nine tenths observed a single time. Sequencing was performed on blood. The origin of the receptors is a man between 25 and 39 years old in good health.

This sequence joins TRBV14 and TRBJ1-3, with D unclear. V was clipped by 1 base and J by 10 bases, with 11 bases between them. The V gene's germline CDR1 is SGHDN and CDR2 FVKESK. CDR3 length equals 13 residues. The CDR3 here is CASSQGVLGTIYF. The DNA of the CDR3 is TGTGCCAGCAGCCAAGGGGTCCTGGGGACCATATATTTT.

This clone came up a few times. The genes are TRBV28 and TRBJ1-1; 11 positions agree with TRBD1. V gave up 5 bases and J gave up 1 base; unmatched junction bases: 12. Per germline, CDR1 MDHEN and CDR2 SYDVKM. CDR3 length equals 18 residues. As DNA, the CDR3 is TGTGCCAGCAGTGTAATTAGGACAGGGGGCGGGAGGAACACTGAAGCTTTCTTT. Its protein is CASSVIRTGGGRNTEAFF.

The rearrangement links TRBV10-1 to TRBJ2-5; D gene unclear. Germline V gene sequence: CDR1 WNHNN, CDR2 SYGVQD (reference sequence). This CDR3 has 10 amino acids. V was clipped by 2 bases and J by 7 bases, with 2 bases between them. The CDR3 sequence: CASSERTQYF. As DNA, the CDR3 is TGCGCCAGCAGTGAGAGGACCCAGTACTTC.

J is TRBJ1-1 and V is TRBV7-2; weak D call: TRBD1 (5 bases). The germline V gene has CDR1 SGHTA and CDR2 FQGNSA. V lost 4 bases, J lost 7 bases, and 10 bases lay in between. The CDR3 spans 12 residues. The chain's CDR3 is CASSSQGFEAFF. CDR3 DNA: TGTGCCAGCAGCTCTCAGGGTTTTGAAGCTTTCTTT.

The V and J genes are TRBV4-2 and TRBJ2-3; no reliable D call. With 2 bases removed from V and 2 bases from J, the gap between germline ends came to 11 bases. CDR1 is LGHNA, CDR2 YNFKEQ, per germline. CDR3 size: 15 residues. In DNA, the CDR3 is TGTGCCAGCAGCCAAAGGGCCTTACCCACAGATACGCAGTATTTT. This encodes CASSQRALPTDTQYF.

V gene TRBV7-2 combines with J gene TRBJ2-7, with D perhaps TRBD2 (5 bases). Trimming removed 6 bases from V and 2 bases from J, with 20 bases in between. The CDR3 extends over 16 amino acids. Germline-derived CDR1 and CDR2 are SGHTA and FQGNSA. CDR3 in DNA: TGTGCCAGCAGTACGACACCTCGAGGGTCGGCCTACGAGCAGTACTTC. Translation gives CASSTTPRGSAYEQYF.

J is TRBJ1-4 and V is TRBV28; a weak D match, TRBD1 (5 bases). CDR1 is MDHEN, CDR2 SYDVKM, per germline. V was pared by 4 bases and J by 2 bases, with 11 bases between. The CDR3 extends over 15 amino acids. CDR3 protein: CASSSLRDTNEKLFF. CDR3 DNA sequence: TGTGCCAGCAGTTCCCTCAGGGACACTAATGAAAAACTGTTTTTT.

The V gene is TRBV2, the J gene TRBJ1-2, with D possibly TRBD1 on 6 matching bases. Looked up from germline, CDR1 is SNHLY and CDR2 is FYNNEI. V lost 3 bases and J lost 8, with 10 bases in between. CDR3 length: 12 amino acids. CDR3 in DNA: TGTGCCAGCAGTGAGGGGGGCGCGGGCTACACCTTC. Encoded protein: CASSEGGAGYTF.

This clone appeared a single time. The same CDR3 also results from other DNA sequences found in this sample. The V call is TRBV5-1, the J call TRBJ2-7; D is possibly TRBD2 (7 bases). Per the germline V gene, CDR1 is SGHRS and CDR2 is YFSETQ. The V end lost 0 bases, the J end lost 5 bases, and 12 bases lay between the germline ends. The length of the CDR3 is 14 residues. The CDR3 is CASSLVGGGHEQYF. The CDR3 DNA follows: TGCGCCAGCAGCTTGGTGGGCGGGGGCCACGAGCAGTACTTC.

This chain connects TRBV21-1 to TRBJ2-1; TRBD2, as called in the table, went unchecked against the DNA. TRBV21-1 is labeled a pseudogene. This CDR3 spans 15 amino acids. The DNA for the CDR3 is TGTGCCAGCAGCAAAGAGGCGGAGGAGAACAATGAGCAGTTCTTC. The encoded protein is CASSKEAEENNEQFF.

The chain joins TRBV7-3 to TRBJ2-5; 9 positions agree with TRBD1. Looked up from germline, CDR1 is SGHTA and CDR2 is FQGTGA. After removal of 5 bases from V and 4 bases from J, the junction contained 8 bases not matched to a gene. The CDR3 length is 15 residues. DNA of the CDR3: TGTGCCAGCAGCATAGCCGGGACAGGGTTAGAGACCCAGTACTTC. Protein: CASSIAGTGLETQYF.

This clone has a handful of counts. The chain is built from TRBV27 and TRBJ2-3; 10 bases align to TRBD1. J gave up 5 bases and V 1 base, and 6 bases lay outside the gene matches. CDR1 and CDR2 from the germline V gene are MNHEY and SMNVEV (reference sequence). The CDR3 runs 16 residues. CDR3 amino acids: CASSLWAGTGEDTQYF. CDR3 in DNA: TGTGCCAGCAGTTTATGGGCCGGGACAGGGGAAGATACGCAGTATTTT.

The chain links TRBV19 to TRBJ2-2; D not certain. The length of the CDR3 is 13 residues. Between the trimmed V and J ends, which lost 5 bases and 4 bases, there was a span of 8 bases. Germline CDR1 is LNHDA and CDR2 is SQIVND (reference sequence). In DNA, the CDR3 is TGTGCCAGTAGTGCAACAACCACCGGGGAGCTGTTTTTT. It translates to CASSATTTGELFF.

This sequence joins TRBV10-1 and TRBJ2-3; D remains unclear. Trimming shortened V by 7 bases and J by 6 bases, and 8 bases separated the two germline ends. The CDR3 runs 11 residues. The germline gives CDR1 WNHNN, CDR2 SYGVQD (reference sequence). The CDR3 bases are TGCGCCAGCACCTCCCAGGATACGCAGTATTTT. This sequence encodes CASTSQDTQYF.

The chain carries TRBV7-3 and TRBJ1-3; no firm D call. The CDR3 has 13 residues. Germline CDR1 reads SGHTA; CDR2 reads FQGTGA. With 5 bases removed from V and 4 bases from J, the gap between germline ends came to 9 bases. This CDR3 reads CASSRTEGNTIYF. In DNA, the CDR3 is TGTGCCAGCAGCCGTACGGAAGGAAACACCATATATTTT.

The chain recombines TRBV7-2 with TRBJ2-7; 9 nucleotides match TRBD2. Trimming at V came to 4 bases and at J to 5 bases, leaving 3 bases not matched to a gene. The CDR3 spans 13 residues. Germline CDR1 and CDR2: SGHTA and FQGNSA. For the CDR3, the DNA is TGTGCCAGCAGCTCCCTAGCGGGGCACGAGCAGTACTTC. It translates to CASSSLAGHEQYF.

This chain links TRBV6-2 or TRBV6-3 with TRBJ2-7, with 11 bases lining up with TRBD2. CDR1 and CDR2 from the germline V gene are MNHEY and SVGEGT. The CDR3 is 18 amino acids. The trim removed 2 bases at V and 0 bases at J, leaving 9 bases unmatched. The DNA of the CDR3 is TGTGCCAGCAGTTACGGGGTAGCGGGAGGGAAGAGCTCCTACGAGCAGTACTTC. Amino acids: CASSYGVAGGKSSYEQYF.

This sequence joins TRBV2 and TRBJ1-5; TRBD1 agrees at 7 bases. The V gene's germline CDR1 is SNHLY and CDR2 FYNNEI. The CDR3 length is 12 residues. The ends lost 8 bases at V and 6 bases at J; junction bases unmatched: 4. The CDR3 DNA reads as TGTGCCAGCCAGGGGGAGATTCAGCCCCAGCATTTT. This sequence encodes CASQGEIQPQHF. Full variable domain (remainder filled in from reference TRBV2 and TRBJ1-5): EPEVTQTPSHQVTQMGQEVILRCVPISNHLYFYWYRQILGQKVEFLVSFYNNEISEKSEIFDDQFSVERPDGSNFTLKIRSTKLEDSAMYFCASQGEIQPQHFGDGTRLSIL.

The CDR3 region is CASSQEWGTSGRVSYNEQFF. CDR3 DNA: TGTGCCAGCAGCCAAGAATGGGGAACTAGCGGGAGAGTCTCCTACAATGAGCAGTTCTTC. The chain recombines TRBV3-1 (or the pseudogene TRBV3-2) with TRBJ2-1, with 11 bases identical to TRBD2. Losses at the gene ends were 0 bases for V and 0 bases for J; bases not matched to a gene: 10. Germline lookup yields CDR1 LGHDT and CDR2 YNNKEL (reference sequence). The CDR3 has 20 residues.

The V and J genes are TRBV19 and TRBJ2-3, with D possibly TRBD1 on 5 matching bases. The germline V gene encodes CDR1 LNHDA and CDR2 SQIVND (reference sequence). V gave up 3 bases and J gave up 2 bases, with 12 bases separating them. The CDR3 contains 15 residues. The CDR3 nucleotides read TGTGCCAGTAGTATGAGGCAGGGCATCACAGATACGCAGTATTTT. Amino acids: CASSMRQGITDTQYF.

Only one count was recorded for this clone. This chain joins TRBV4-2 and TRBJ2-3, with D uncertain. Germline V CDR1 and CDR2: LGHNA, YNFKEQ. The CDR3 covers 14 residues. Trimming shortened V by 0 bases and J by 0 bases, and 4 bases separated the two germline ends. CDR3 DNA sequence: TGTGCCAGCAGCCAAGACCCAAGCACAGATACGCAGTATTTT. Its translation is CASSQDPSTDTQYF.

The chain links TRBV18 to TRBJ2-1; D remains unclear. Per the germline V gene, CDR1 is KGHSH and CDR2 is LQKENI. Trimming left V 4 bases short and J 5 bases short, with 9 bases between. CDR3 length: 13 residues. CDR3 region: CASSLNRDNEQFF. The CDR3 coding sequence is TGTGCCAGCTCACTCAACCGCGACAATGAGCAGTTCTTC.

The chain combines TRBV6-5 with TRBJ2-5; D is perhaps TRBD2 (6 bases). This CDR3 comprises 16 residues. CDR1 is MNHEY and CDR2 is SVGAGI in the germline V gene. V lost 1 base and J 3 bases, leaving 15 bases between the germline ends. The CDR3 loop is CASSYLSSVGKETQYF. The CDR3, as DNA: TGTGCCAGCAGTTACTTATCTAGCGTGGGAAAAGAGACCCAGTACTTC.

This clone was observed a single time. This chain connects TRBV27 to TRBJ2-4, with D unresolved. The CDR3 has 14 amino acids. Per germline, CDR1 MNHEY and CDR2 SMNVEV (reference sequence). Trimming removed 4 bases from V and 0 bases from J, with 7 bases in between. The CDR3 here is CASSSVLAKNIQYF. The CDR3 nucleotides are TGTGCCAGCAGTTCGGTGCTAGCCAAAAACATTCAGTACTTC.